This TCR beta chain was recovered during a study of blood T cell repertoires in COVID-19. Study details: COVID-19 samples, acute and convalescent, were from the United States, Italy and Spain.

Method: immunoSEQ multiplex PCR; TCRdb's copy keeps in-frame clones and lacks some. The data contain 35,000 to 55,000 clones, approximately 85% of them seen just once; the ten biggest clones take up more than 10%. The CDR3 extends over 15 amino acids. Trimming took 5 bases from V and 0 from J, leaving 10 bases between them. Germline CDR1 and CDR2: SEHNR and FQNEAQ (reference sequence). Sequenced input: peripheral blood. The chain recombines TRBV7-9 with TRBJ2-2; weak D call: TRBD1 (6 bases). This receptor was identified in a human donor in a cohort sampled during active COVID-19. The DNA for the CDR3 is TGTGCCAGCAGCCTGGGGACATCGAACACCGGGGAGCTGTTTTTT. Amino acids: CASSLGTSNTGELFF. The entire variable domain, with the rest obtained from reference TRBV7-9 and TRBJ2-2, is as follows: DTGVSQNPRHKITKRGQNVTFRCDPISEHNRLYWYRQTLGQGPEFLTYFQNEAQLEKSRLLSDRFSAERPKGSFSTLEIQRTEQGDSAMYLCASSLGTSNTGELFFGEGSRLTVL.